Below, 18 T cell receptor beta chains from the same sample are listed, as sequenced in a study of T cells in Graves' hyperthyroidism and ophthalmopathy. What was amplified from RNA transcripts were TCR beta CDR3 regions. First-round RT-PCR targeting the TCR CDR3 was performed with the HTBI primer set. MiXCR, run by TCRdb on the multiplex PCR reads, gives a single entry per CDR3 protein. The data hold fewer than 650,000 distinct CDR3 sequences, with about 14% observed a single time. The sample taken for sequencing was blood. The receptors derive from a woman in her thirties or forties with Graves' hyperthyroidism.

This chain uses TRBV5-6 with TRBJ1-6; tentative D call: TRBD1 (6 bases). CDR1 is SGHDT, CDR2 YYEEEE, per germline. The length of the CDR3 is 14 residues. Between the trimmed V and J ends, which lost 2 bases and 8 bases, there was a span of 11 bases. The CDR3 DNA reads TGTGCCAGCAGCTTCGGGGCAGGGGATTCACCCCTCCACTTT. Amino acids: CASSFGAGDSPLHF.

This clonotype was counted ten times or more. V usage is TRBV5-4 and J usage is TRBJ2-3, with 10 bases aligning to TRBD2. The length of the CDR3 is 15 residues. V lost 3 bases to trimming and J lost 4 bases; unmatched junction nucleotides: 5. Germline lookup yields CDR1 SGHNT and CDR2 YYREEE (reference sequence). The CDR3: CASSYLAGAPDTQYF. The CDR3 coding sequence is TGTGCCAGCAGCTATCTAGCGGGAGCCCCAGATACGCAGTATTTT.

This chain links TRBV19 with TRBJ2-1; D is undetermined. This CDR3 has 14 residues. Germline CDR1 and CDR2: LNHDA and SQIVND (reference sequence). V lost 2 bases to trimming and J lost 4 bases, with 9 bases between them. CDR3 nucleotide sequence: TGTGCCAGTAGTATACCTGGGGTGTACAATGAGCAGTTCTTC. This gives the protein CASSIPGVYNEQFF.

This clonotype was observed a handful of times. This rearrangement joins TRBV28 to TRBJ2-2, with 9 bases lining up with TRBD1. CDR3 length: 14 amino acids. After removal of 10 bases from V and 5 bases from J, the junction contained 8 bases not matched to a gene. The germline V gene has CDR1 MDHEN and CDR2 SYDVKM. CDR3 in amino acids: CATRDRESTGELFF. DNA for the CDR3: TGTGCCACTAGGGACAGGGAGTCAACCGGGGAGCTGTTTTTT. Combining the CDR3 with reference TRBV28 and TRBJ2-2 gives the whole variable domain DVKVTQSSRYLVKRTGEKVFLECVQDMDHENMFWYRQDPGLGLRLIYFSYDVKMKEKGDIPEGYSVSREKKERFSLILESASTNQTSMYLCATRDRESTGELFFGEGSRLTVL.

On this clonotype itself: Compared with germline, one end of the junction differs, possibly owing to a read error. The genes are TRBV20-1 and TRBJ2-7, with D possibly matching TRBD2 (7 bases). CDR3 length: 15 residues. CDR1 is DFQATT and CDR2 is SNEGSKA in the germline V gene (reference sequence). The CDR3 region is CGAPGGAIVRDEQYF. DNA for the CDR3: TGCGGTGCGCCTGGGGGGGCCATAGTAAGGGACGAGCAGTACTTC.

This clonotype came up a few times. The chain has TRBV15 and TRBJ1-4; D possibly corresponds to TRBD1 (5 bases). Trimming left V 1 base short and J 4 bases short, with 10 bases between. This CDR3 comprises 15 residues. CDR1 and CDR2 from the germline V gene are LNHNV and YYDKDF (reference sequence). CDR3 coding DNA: TGTGCCACCAGCAGAGTAAAGGGGTTTAATGAAAAACTGTTTTTT. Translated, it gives CATSRVKGFNEKLFF.

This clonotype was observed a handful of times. In DNA form, the CDR3 reads TGTGCCAGCTCACCACCGGGACAGATCTACAATGAGCAGTTCTTC. Its translation is CASSPPGQIYNEQFF. This sequence joins TRBV18 and TRBJ2-1; 7 nucleotides line up with TRBD1. Germline V gene lookup returns CDR1 KGHSH and CDR2 LQKENI. The CDR3 consists of 15 residues. V was pared by 0 bases and J by 3 bases, with 2 bases of the junction left unmatched.

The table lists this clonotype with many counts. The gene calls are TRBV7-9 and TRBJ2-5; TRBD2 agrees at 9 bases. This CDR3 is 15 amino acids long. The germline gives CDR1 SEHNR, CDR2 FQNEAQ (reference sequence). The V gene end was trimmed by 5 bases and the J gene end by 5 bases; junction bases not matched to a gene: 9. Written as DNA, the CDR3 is TGTGCCAGCAGCCATCTAGCGGGATCTCTGGAGACCCAGTACTTC. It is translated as CASSHLAGSLETQYF.

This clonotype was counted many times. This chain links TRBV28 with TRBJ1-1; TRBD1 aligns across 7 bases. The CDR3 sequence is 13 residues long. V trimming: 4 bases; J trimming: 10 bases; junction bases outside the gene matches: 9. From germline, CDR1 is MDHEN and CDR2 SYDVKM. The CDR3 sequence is CASSSAQGQGAFF. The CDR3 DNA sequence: TGTGCCAGCAGTTCGGCACAGGGGCAGGGAGCTTTCTTT. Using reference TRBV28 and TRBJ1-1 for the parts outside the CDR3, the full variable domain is DVKVTQSSRYLVKRTGEKVFLECVQDMDHENMFWYRQDPGLGLRLIYFSYDVKMKEKGDIPEGYSVSREKKERFSLILESASTNQTSMYLCASSSAQGQGAFFGQGTRLTVV.

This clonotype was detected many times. CDR3 sequence reads: CASSLRTAGEQFF. CDR3 coding DNA: TGTGCCAGCAGTTTACGGACTGCCGGGGAGCAGTTCTTC. The chain has TRBV28 and TRBJ2-1; perhaps TRBD2 as D (5 bases). V lost 2 bases and J 10 bases, leaving 12 bases between the germline ends. CDR3 length equals 13 residues. The V gene's germline CDR1 is MDHEN and CDR2 SYDVKM.

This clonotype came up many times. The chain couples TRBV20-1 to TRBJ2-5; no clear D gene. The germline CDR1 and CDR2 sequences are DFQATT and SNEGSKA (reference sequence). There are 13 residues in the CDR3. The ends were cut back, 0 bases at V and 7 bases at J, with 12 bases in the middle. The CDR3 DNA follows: TGCAGTGCTAGAGATCCCAGGTTCAGGACCCAGTACTTC. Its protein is CSARDPRFRTQYF.

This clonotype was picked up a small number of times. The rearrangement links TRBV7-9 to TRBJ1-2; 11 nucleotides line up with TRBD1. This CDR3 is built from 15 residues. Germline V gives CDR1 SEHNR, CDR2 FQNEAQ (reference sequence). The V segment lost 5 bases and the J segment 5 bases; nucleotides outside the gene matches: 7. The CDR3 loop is CASSAGQGARYGYTF. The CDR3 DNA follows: TGTGCCAGCAGCGCCGGACAGGGGGCTAGGTATGGCTACACCTTC.

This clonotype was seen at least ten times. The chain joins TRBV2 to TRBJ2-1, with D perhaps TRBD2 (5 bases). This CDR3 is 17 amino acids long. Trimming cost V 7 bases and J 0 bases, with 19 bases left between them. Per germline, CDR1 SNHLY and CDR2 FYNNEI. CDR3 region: CASIRTAGKNSYNEQFF. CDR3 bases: TGTGCCAGCATTCGAACTGCCGGGAAGAACTCCTACAATGAGCAGTTCTTC.

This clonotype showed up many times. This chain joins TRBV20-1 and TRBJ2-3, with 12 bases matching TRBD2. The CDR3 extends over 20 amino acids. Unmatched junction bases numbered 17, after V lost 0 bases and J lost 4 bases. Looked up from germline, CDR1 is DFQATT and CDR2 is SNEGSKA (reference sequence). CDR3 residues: CSARDDGRKLAGGRSDTQYF. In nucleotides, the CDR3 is TGCAGTGCTAGAGACGACGGAAGGAAACTAGCGGGAGGAAGGTCAGATACGCAGTATTTT.

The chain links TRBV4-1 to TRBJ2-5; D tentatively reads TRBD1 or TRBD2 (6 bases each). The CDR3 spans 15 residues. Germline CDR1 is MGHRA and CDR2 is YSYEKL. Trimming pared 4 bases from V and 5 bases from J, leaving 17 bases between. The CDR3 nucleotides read TGCGCCAGCAGCCGGGAGGAGGGGGTCGGGGAGACCCAGTACTTC. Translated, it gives CASSREEGVGETQYF.

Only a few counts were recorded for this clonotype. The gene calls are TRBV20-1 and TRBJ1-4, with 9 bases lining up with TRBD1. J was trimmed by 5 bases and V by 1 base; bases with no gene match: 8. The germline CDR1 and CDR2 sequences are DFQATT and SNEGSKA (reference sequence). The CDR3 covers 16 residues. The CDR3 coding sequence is TGCAGTGCTAGAGGCTCAGGGACAGGGAGAAATGAAAAACTGTTTTTT. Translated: CSARGSGTGRNEKLFF.

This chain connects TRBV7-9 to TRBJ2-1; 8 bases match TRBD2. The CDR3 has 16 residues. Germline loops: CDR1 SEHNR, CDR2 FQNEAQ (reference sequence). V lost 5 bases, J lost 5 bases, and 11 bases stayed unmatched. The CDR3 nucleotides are TGTGCCAGCAGCCCCCCGTCGGCGGGAGGCCACAATGAGCAGTTCTTC. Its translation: CASSPPSAGGHNEQFF.

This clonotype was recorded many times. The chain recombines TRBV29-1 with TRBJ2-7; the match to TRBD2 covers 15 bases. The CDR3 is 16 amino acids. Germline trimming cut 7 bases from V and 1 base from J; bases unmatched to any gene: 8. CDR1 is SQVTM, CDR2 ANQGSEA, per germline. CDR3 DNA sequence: TGCAGCGCACGGAGGACTAGCGGGAGGGATTCCTACGAGCAGTACTTC. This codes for CSARRTSGRDSYEQYF.